The T cell receptor beta chain described here comes from a study of blood T cell repertoires in COVID-19. For the study at large: The United States, Italy and Spain were the sources of the acute and convalescent COVID-19 samples.

Profiled with immunoSEQ multiplex PCR; TCRdb holds only in-frame clones, not every one. The sample records approximately 230,000 clones, about nine tenths being singletons. CDR3 length: 15 amino acids. V was pared by 3 bases and J by 7 bases, with 14 bases between. Germline CDR1 reads SGHRS; CDR2 reads YFSETQ. The participants were between roughly 18 and 100 years old and came from under 25 US areas. The sequenced sample was PBMCs or T cells enriched from blood (not recorded which). The source is a woman younger than 35 who had recovered from COVID-19. The chain joins TRBV5-1 to TRBJ1-6; the D gene is possibly TRBD1 (5 bases). The CDR3 region is CASSSLGEVNSPLHF. CDR3 nucleotide sequence: TGCGCCAGCAGCTCTCTAGGGGAAGTGAATTCACCCCTCCACTTT.